Below are 23 T cell receptor beta chains sequenced from a single sample in a study of blood T cell repertoires in COVID-19. TCRdb's copy holds only in-frame clones and misses some; the assay was immunoSEQ multiplex PCR. In the table there are approximately 240,000 clones, approximately 83% of which are singletons. Material: peripheral blood. These receptors were taken from a woman aged 25 to 39 with COVID-19, enrolled during active disease.

This rearrangement joins TRBV30 to TRBJ2-5; 12 nucleotides match TRBD1. The CDR3 has 14 residues. With V trimmed by 2 bases and J by 5 bases, 3 bases remained unmatched. The germline CDR1 and CDR2 sequences are GTSNPN and SVGIG (reference sequence). This CDR3 reads CAWSRDRGQETQYF. The DNA for the CDR3 is TGTGCCTGGAGTAGGGACAGGGGGCAGGAGACCCAGTACTTC. Combining the CDR3 with reference TRBV30 and TRBJ2-5 gives the whole variable domain SQTIHQWPATLVQPVGSPLSLECTVEGTSNPNLYWYRQAAGRGLQLLFYSVGIGQISSEVPQNLSASRPQDRQFILSSKKLLLSDSGFYLCAWSRDRGQETQYFGPGTRLLVL.

This chain joins TRBV5-1 and TRBJ2-5; 15 bases map to TRBD2. Per the germline V gene, CDR1 is SGHRS and CDR2 is YFSETQ. The junction had 10 bases not matched to a gene; V was cut back by 4 bases and J by 3 bases. This CDR3 comprises 18 residues. The CDR3 DNA reads as TGCGCCAGCAGCATGGGACTAGCGGGGGGTTCTACAAAAGAGACCCAGTACTTC. This translates into CASSMGLAGGSTKETQYF. Complete variable domain (other parts from reference TRBV5-1 and TRBJ2-5): KAGVTQTPRYLIKTRGQQVTLSCSPISGHRSVSWYQQTPGQGLQFLFEYFSETQRNKGNFPGRFSGRQFSNSRSEMNVSTLELGDSALYLCASSMGLAGGSTKETQYFGPGTRLLVL.

The chain recombines TRBV7-2 with TRBJ1-2; a weak D match, TRBD1 (5 bases). The V end was cut by 3 bases, the J end by 7 bases, with 12 bases between. Germline CDR1 is SGHTA and CDR2 is FQGNSA. CDR3 length equals 13 residues. The CDR3 DNA sequence: TGTGCCAGCAGCTTGACAGCAGTGAGTGGCTACACCTTC. Its translation is CASSLTAVSGYTF.

The chain recombines TRBV4-2 with TRBJ2-1; 7 nucleotides agree with TRBD2. Germline V gene sequence: CDR1 LGHNA, CDR2 YNFKEQ. This CDR3 spans 17 amino acids. With 0 bases clipped from V and 0 bases from J, the junction kept 5 bases outside the gene matches. CDR3 loop: CASSQEPSGSSYNEQFF. The CDR3 DNA reads as TGTGCCAGCAGCCAAGAACCTAGCGGCAGCTCCTACAATGAGCAGTTCTTC.

The chain recombines TRBV2 with TRBJ2-5; D remains ambiguous. Looked up from germline, CDR1 is SNHLY and CDR2 is FYNNEI. CDR3 length: 16 amino acids. This CDR3 reads CVSRWSSLGRGETQYF. Written as DNA, the CDR3 is TGTGTGAGCAGGTGGTCCTCCCTAGGAAGAGGAGAGACCCAGTACTTC.

V and J are TRBV9 and TRBJ2-1; 10 bases fit TRBD2. Trimming removed 0 bases from V and 7 bases from J; junction bases left unmatched: 13. Germline-derived CDR1 and CDR2 are SGDLS and YYNGEE. The CDR3 spans 18 residues. The CDR3 sequence is CASSVASTSGALGNEQFF. CDR3 coding DNA: TGTGCCAGCAGCGTAGCTTCTACTAGCGGGGCTCTGGGGAATGAGCAGTTCTTC.

This clone was observed once. The rearrangement joins TRBV7-9 to TRBJ2-6; TRBD1 matches 7 bases. Germline V gene data show CDR1 as SEHNR and CDR2 as FQNEAQ (reference sequence). The V segment lost 5 bases and the J segment 0 bases; nucleotides outside the gene matches: 10. This CDR3 contains 18 residues. The CDR3 nucleotides are TGTGCCAGCAGCAAGAGACAGGGTTACAACTCTGGGGCCAACGTCCTGACTTTC. It translates to CASSKRQGYNSGANVLTF.

This sequence joins TRBV6-2 or TRBV6-3 and TRBJ2-1, with TRBD1 matching over 8 bases. J lost 6 bases, V lost 6 bases, and 10 bases had no gene match. Germline lookup yields CDR1 MNHEY and CDR2 SVGEGT. The CDR3 contains 15 residues. The CDR3: CASSLIGDRPNEQFF. The CDR3 DNA reads as TGTGCCAGCAGCTTGATCGGGGACAGGCCCAATGAGCAGTTCTTC.

V gene TRBV6-4 combines with J gene TRBJ1-4; 7 bases align to TRBD1. V was pared by 6 bases and J by 3 bases, with 4 bases of the junction left unmatched. The germline CDR1 and CDR2 sequences are MRHNA and SNTAGT. The CDR3 covers 14 residues. DNA of the CDR3: TGTGCCAGCAGCCCGGGACAGTCTAATGAAAAACTGTTTTTT. Its protein is CASSPGQSNEKLFF.

CDR3 protein: CASSQREGEQYF. The CDR3 DNA reads TGTGCCAGCAGTCAGAGGGAAGGCGAGCAGTACTTC. The chain recombines TRBV2 with TRBJ2-7, with D possibly TRBD2 on 5 matching bases. Trimming removed 5 bases from V and 6 bases from J, with 11 bases in between. Per germline, CDR1 SNHLY and CDR2 FYNNEI. The CDR3 spans 12 residues.

This clone was seen a single time. The chain uses TRBV5-6 and TRBJ2-7, with D unresolved. Trimming took 0 bases from V and 2 from J, leaving 9 bases between them. The CDR3 covers 14 residues. The germline gives CDR1 SGHDT, CDR2 YYEEEE. The CDR3 protein is CASSLGSPPYEQYF. CDR3 sequence (DNA): TGTGCCAGCAGCTTGGGGAGTCCCCCCTACGAGCAGTACTTC.

This clone was counted only a few times. The chain employs TRBV6-5 and TRBJ1-2, with D perhaps TRBD1 (5 bases). The CDR3 consists of 14 residues. Germline V gives CDR1 MNHEY, CDR2 SVGAGI. Trimming removed 5 bases at V and 3 bases at J, with 13 bases between. The CDR3 DNA is TGTGCCAGCAGTCGCGGGACGGAATACTATGGCTACACCTTC. It yields the protein CASSRGTEYYGYTF.

The chain uses TRBV2 and TRBJ1-4, with 7 bases fitting TRBD1. This CDR3 spans 12 amino acids. The germline V gene has CDR1 SNHLY and CDR2 FYNNEI. Trimming took 8 bases from V and 7 from J; bases not matched to a gene: 4. The CDR3 spells CASGGDSEKLFF. The CDR3 nucleotides are TGTGCCAGCGGAGGGGACAGTGAAAAACTGTTTTTT.

The genes are TRBV4-3 and TRBJ1-4; D uncertain. The CDR3 has 14 amino acids. The germline V gene encodes CDR1 LGHNA and CDR2 YSLEER. V dropped 2 bases and J dropped 8 bases, with 12 bases sitting between them. CDR3 in amino acids: CASSQTAVGEKLFF. In DNA, the CDR3 is TGCGCCAGCAGCCAAACAGCGGTGGGGGAAAAACTGTTTTTT.

The V call is TRBV9, the J call TRBJ2-7; D remains ambiguous. Trimming cost V 4 bases and J 0 bases, with 8 bases left between them. CDR3 length: 13 residues. The germline V gene has CDR1 SGDLS and CDR2 YYNGEE. The CDR3 bases are TGTGCCAGCAGCCCCCCCAGCTCCTACGAGCAGTACTTC. This translates into CASSPPSSYEQYF.

The chain has TRBV5-1 and TRBJ1-3; no clear D gene. In germline, CDR1 is SGHRS, CDR2 YFSETQ. V shed 2 bases and J shed 8 bases, with 14 bases lying between them. CDR3 length: 14 residues. The DNA for the CDR3 is TGCGCCAGCAGCTTAAGCGGAGGCGTGGACACCATATATTTT. Its protein is CASSLSGGVDTIYF.

The rearrangement uses TRBV19 and TRBJ1-2; D might be TRBD1 (6 bases). The length of the CDR3 is 15 residues. Germline CDR1 is LNHDA and CDR2 is SQIVND (reference sequence). V lost 2 bases and J 0 bases, leaving 10 bases between the germline ends. In DNA form, the CDR3 reads TGTGCCAGTAGTATACGGGCAGGGGCTAACTATGGCTACACCTTC. This sequence encodes CASSIRAGANYGYTF.

With respect to this clone: At one of its ends the junction is not consistent with the germline gene, which may arise from a read error. The chain uses TRBV5-6 and TRBJ2-3; 10 bases match TRBD2. CDR1 is SGHDT, CDR2 YYEEEE, per germline. The CDR3 loop spans 16 amino acids. CDR3 region: CASSLGLARSTDTQYF. The CDR3 DNA reads as TGTGCCAGCAGTTTGGGACTAGCGAGAAGCACAGATACGCAGTATTTT.

V and J are TRBV12-3 or TRBV12-4 and TRBJ2-1; a possible D gene is TRBD1 (6 bases). V shed 5 bases and J shed 9 bases, with 14 bases lying between them. The CDR3 has 13 residues. The CDR3 loop reads CASSRGTPREQFF. CDR3 nucleotide sequence: TGTGCCAGCAGTCGAGGGACACCCCGTGAGCAGTTCTTC.

J is TRBJ1-2 and V is TRBV5-6; D unresolved. V was shortened by 2 bases and J by 4 bases, with 12 bases between the two germline ends. This CDR3 comprises 14 residues. Looked up from germline, CDR1 is SGHDT and CDR2 is YYEEEE. The CDR3 DNA sequence: TGTGCCAGCAGCTTTCGAGTGGGAGTCTATGGCTACACCTTC. It translates to CASSFRVGVYGYTF.

The rearrangement joins TRBV15 to TRBJ2-3; tentatively, D is TRBD1 (5 bases). Trimming cost V 0 bases and J 6 bases, with 10 bases left between them. CDR3 size: 14 residues. The germline V gene has CDR1 LNHNV and CDR2 YYDKDF (reference sequence). The CDR3 nucleotides are TGTGCCACCAGCAGAGATCAGGGCGCCGATACGCAGTATTTT. This gives the protein CATSRDQGADTQYF.

The chain employs TRBV5-4 and TRBJ2-7, with 9 bases aligning to TRBD1. The germline V gene encodes CDR1 SGHNT and CDR2 YYREEE (reference sequence). The CDR3 consists of 14 residues. Trimming at V came to 0 bases and at J to 4 bases, leaving 2 bases not matched to a gene. CDR3 sequence reads: CASSLGDRAYEQYF. CDR3 sequence (DNA): TGTGCCAGCAGCTTGGGGGACAGGGCGTACGAGCAGTACTTC.

This chain uses TRBV7-3 with TRBJ2-5; 12 bases align to TRBD2. The junction had 4 bases not matched to a gene; V was cut back by 5 bases and J by 3 bases. Germline CDR1 and CDR2: SGHTA and FQGTGA. The CDR3 contains 15 residues. The CDR3 DNA is TGTGCCAGCAGCCCTAGCGGGAGGGATGAAGAGACCCAGTACTTC. As protein: CASSPSGRDEETQYF.